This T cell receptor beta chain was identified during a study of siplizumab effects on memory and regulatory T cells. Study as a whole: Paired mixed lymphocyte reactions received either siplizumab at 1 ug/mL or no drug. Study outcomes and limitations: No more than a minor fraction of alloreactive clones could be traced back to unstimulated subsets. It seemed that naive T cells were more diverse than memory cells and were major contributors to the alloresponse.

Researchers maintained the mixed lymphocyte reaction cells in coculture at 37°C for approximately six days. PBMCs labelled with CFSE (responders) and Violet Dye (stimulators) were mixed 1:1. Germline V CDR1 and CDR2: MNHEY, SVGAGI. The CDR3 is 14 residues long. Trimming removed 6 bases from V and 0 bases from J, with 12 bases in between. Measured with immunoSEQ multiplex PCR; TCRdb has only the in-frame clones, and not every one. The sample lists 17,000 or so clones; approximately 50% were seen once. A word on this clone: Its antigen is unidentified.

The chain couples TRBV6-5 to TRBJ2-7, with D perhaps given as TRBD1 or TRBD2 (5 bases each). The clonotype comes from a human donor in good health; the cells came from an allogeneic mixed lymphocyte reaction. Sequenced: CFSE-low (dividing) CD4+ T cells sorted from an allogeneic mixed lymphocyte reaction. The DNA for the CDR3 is TGTGCCAGCAGACAATGGGGGAGCTCCTACGAGCAGTACTTC. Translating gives CASRQWGSSYEQYF.